This passage covers 26 T cell receptor beta chains from one sample sequenced in a study of T cell responses to AZD1222 COVID-19 vaccine. TCRdb keeps only in-frame clones here, not all; method: immunoSEQ multiplex PCR. The data contain about 120,000 clones, 80% to 90% of them singletons. This sample comprised peripheral blood, obtained on day 0 of AZD1222 vaccination. The receptor set was obtained from an adult in good health.

The chain couples TRBV9 to TRBJ2-2; possibly TRBD1 for D (5 bases). Trimming stripped 0 bases from V and 6 bases from J, with 12 bases between. This CDR3 region has 15 residues. Germline CDR1 and CDR2: SGDLS and YYNGEE. The CDR3 coding sequence is TGTGCCAGCAGCGTAGCCAGGGAAATCCCCGGGGAGCTGTTTTTT. Protein: CASSVAREIPGELFF. Looking up the rest from reference TRBV9 and TRBJ2-2 gives the full variable domain: DSGVTQTPKHLITATGQRVTLRCSPRSGDLSVYWYQQSLDQGLQFLIQYYNGEERAKGNILERFSAQQFPDLHSELNLSSLELGDSALYFCASSVAREIPGELFFGEGSRLTVL.

This chain connects TRBV11-3 to TRBJ2-5; the match to TRBD1 covers 10 bases. J was trimmed by 2 bases and V by 5 bases; bases with no gene match: 8. CDR3 length equals 16 residues. The germline gives CDR1 SGHNT, CDR2 YENEEA. Here the CDR3 DNA reads TGTGCCAGCAGCGCCCGGACAGGGGGACATCAAGAGACCCAGTACTTC. Translating it yields CASSARTGGHQETQYF. The complete variable domain, with remaining parts taken from reference TRBV11-3 and TRBJ2-5, reads EAGVVQSPRYKIIEKKQPVAFWCNPISGHNTLYWYLQNLGQGPELLIRYENEEAVDDSQLPKDRFSAERLKGVDSTLKIQPAELGDSAVYLCASSARTGGHQETQYFGPGTRLLVL.

V is TRBV5-1 and J is TRBJ2-5; 8 nucleotides align to TRBD1. The CDR3 extends over 15 amino acids. The V gene's germline CDR1 is SGHRS and CDR2 YFSETQ. Trimming cost V 4 bases and J 5 bases; bases outside gene matches: 10. The DNA for the CDR3 is TGCGCCAGCAGCCCTGGACAGGGAAACGGGGAGACCCAGTACTTC. This codes for CASSPGQGNGETQYF.

This chain connects TRBV7-9 to TRBJ2-3, with D unclear. Germline V CDR1 and CDR2: SEHNR, FQNEAQ (reference sequence). CDR3 length: 14 residues. V lost 1 base and J lost 0, with 5 bases in between. The CDR3 loop reads CASSLVPSTDTQYF. The CDR3 DNA reads TGTGCCAGCAGCTTAGTACCAAGCACAGATACGCAGTATTTT.

The gene calls are TRBV2 and TRBJ1-3; D ambiguous. Trimming removed 5 bases at V and 6 bases at J, with 2 bases between. The CDR3 spans 10 residues. The germline gives CDR1 SNHLY, CDR2 FYNNEI. The CDR3 sequence is CASSLNTIYF. The DNA of the CDR3 is TGTGCCAGCAGTCTAAACACCATATATTTT.

The chain uses TRBV5-1 and TRBJ2-6; 7 bases align to TRBD1. There are 19 residues in the CDR3. The germline gives CDR1 SGHRS, CDR2 YFSETQ. Unmatched junction bases numbered 13, after V lost 4 bases and J lost 0 bases. CDR3 in amino acids: CASSLRQGAPSSGANVLTF. The CDR3 DNA sequence: TGCGCCAGCAGCCTGAGACAGGGCGCCCCAAGCTCTGGGGCCAACGTCCTGACTTTC.

As concerns this clone: Other DNA sequences in this sample translate to the same CDR3. The CDR3: CASSPRGSGYTF. As DNA, the CDR3 is TGTGCCAGCTCACCGCGGGGGAGTGGCTACACCTTC. The chain links TRBV18 to TRBJ1-2, with D possibly TRBD1 on 5 matching bases. Germline-derived CDR1 and CDR2 are KGHSH and LQKENI. The CDR3 extends over 12 amino acids. V lost 3 bases and J lost 7, with 9 bases in between.

The gene calls are TRBV18 and TRBJ2-1, with 8 bases identical to TRBD2. With 3 bases clipped from V and 4 bases from J, the junction kept 2 bases outside the gene matches. The V gene's germline CDR1 is KGHSH and CDR2 LQKENI. This CDR3 comprises 14 residues. The CDR3 DNA sequence: TGTGCCAGCTCACCCGGGGGGGGTTACAATGAGCAGTTCTTC. Translating gives CASSPGGGYNEQFF.

This clone was found many times. V usage is TRBV19 and J usage is TRBJ2-7, with 11 bases matching TRBD2. The germline CDR1 and CDR2 sequences are LNHDA and SQIVND (reference sequence). The CDR3 is 16 amino acids. Trimming cost V 1 base and J 2 bases; bases outside gene matches: 4. The CDR3 loop is CASSIVGLAETYEQYF. CDR3 DNA sequence: TGTGCCAGTAGTATAGTGGGACTAGCGGAGACCTACGAGCAGTACTTC.

The rearrangement links TRBV28 to TRBJ1-2, with D possibly TRBD1 on 5 matching bases. The CDR3 is 16 amino acids. V lost 7 bases and J 5 bases, leaving 23 bases between the germline ends. Germline V gene sequence: CDR1 MDHEN, CDR2 SYDVKM. The CDR3 coding sequence is TGTGCCAGCACCATCGCTGTAGCAGGGTTGAATTATGGCTACACCTTC. It is translated as CASTIAVAGLNYGYTF.

In this sample, this clone turned up a few times. The chain links TRBV29-1 to TRBJ2-5, with 8 bases fitting TRBD1. The V and J ends lost 5 bases and 5 bases, in that order; junction bases with no gene match: 10. The length of the CDR3 is 14 residues. Looked up from germline, CDR1 is SQVTM and CDR2 is ANQGSEA. CDR3 protein: CSVCTGGPGETQYF. The CDR3 coding sequence is TGCAGCGTTTGTACAGGGGGGCCTGGGGAGACCCAGTACTTC.

The chain recombines TRBV5-6 with TRBJ1-5; 9 bases agree with TRBD1. The CDR3 length is 15 residues. The V gene's germline CDR1 is SGHDT and CDR2 YYEEEE. The trim removed 5 bases at V and 7 bases at J, leaving 10 bases unmatched. The CDR3, as DNA: TGTGCCAGCAGTTTCGGACAGGGGCTTCGCCAGCCCCAGCATTTT. It is translated as CASSFGQGLRQPQHF.

This chain uses TRBV9 with TRBJ1-1, with TRBD1 as a possible D gene (5 bases). This CDR3 comprises 14 residues. V was trimmed by 4 bases and J by 1 base, leaving 11 bases between them. In germline, CDR1 is SGDLS, CDR2 YYNGEE. This chain's CDR3 is CASSTRQSNTEAFF. DNA of the CDR3: TGTGCCAGCAGCACCCGACAGTCGAACACTGAAGCTTTCTTT.

The rearrangement links TRBV19 to TRBJ2-7; 8 bases fit TRBD1. In germline, CDR1 is LNHDA, CDR2 SQIVND (reference sequence). V dropped 3 bases and J dropped 2; count of bases not matched to a gene: 6. The CDR3 runs 15 residues. CDR3 sequence reads: CASSIGTGSPYEQYF. In DNA form, the CDR3 reads TGTGCCAGTAGTATCGGGACAGGATCCCCCTACGAGCAGTACTTC.

The chain joins TRBV19 to TRBJ1-6; perhaps TRBD1 as D (6 bases). V lost 9 bases and J 4 bases, leaving 10 bases between the germline ends. The V gene's germline CDR1 is LNHDA and CDR2 SQIVND (reference sequence). The CDR3 is made up of 13 amino acids. This chain's CDR3 is CASRDNYNSPLHF. The CDR3 bases are TGTGCCAGCCGGGACAATTATAATTCACCCCTCCACTTT.

This clone was recorded at least ten times. Other DNA sequences in this specimen translate into the identical CDR3. This rearrangement joins TRBV3-1 (or the pseudogene TRBV3-2) to TRBJ2-7, with TRBD1 matching 7 bases. The CDR3 extends over 14 amino acids. V lost 1 base to trimming and J lost 3 bases; unmatched junction nucleotides: 3. Looked up from germline, CDR1 is LGHDT and CDR2 is YNNKEL (reference sequence). The CDR3 DNA reads as TGTGCCAGCAGCCAAGGTTACAGGGGCTACGAGCAGTACTTC. Translated, it gives CASSQGYRGYEQYF.

This clone appeared once. This rearrangement joins TRBV28 to TRBJ1-1; maybe TRBD1 (6 bases). V lost 5 bases and J lost 5, with 9 bases in between. This CDR3 comprises 12 residues. Germline assignment: CDR1 MDHEN and CDR2 SYDVKM. The CDR3 DNA reads as TGTGCCAGCAGTCCCCAGGGGACTGAAGCTTTCTTT. Translated, it gives CASSPQGTEAFF.

The chain has TRBV18 and TRBJ1-3, with D unresolved. The V end lost 1 base, the J end lost 4 bases, and 8 bases lay between the germline ends. The CDR3 covers 14 residues. Germline assignment: CDR1 KGHSH and CDR2 LQKENI. CDR3 sequence (DNA): TGTGCCAGCTCACCACGTTCAGCAGGAAACACCATATATTTT. Residues: CASSPRSAGNTIYF.

The chain links TRBV27 to TRBJ2-1, with TRBD1 matching 8 bases. J gave up 3 bases and V 6 bases, and 13 bases lay outside the gene matches. The CDR3 contains 17 residues. Germline values: CDR1 MNHEY, CDR2 SMNVEV (reference sequence). The CDR3 region has the DNA TGTGCCAGCAGGTTCCCGGGACAGGCCAAATACTACAATGAGCAGTTCTTC. Amino acids: CASRFPGQAKYYNEQFF.

The chain carries TRBV21-1 and TRBJ1-5; TRBD1 reflects the table's D call only, with no check against the DNA. TRBV21-1 is tagged as a pseudogene. This CDR3 comprises 17 residues. CDR3 residues: CASSPRDILLARQPQHF. The CDR3 nucleotides are TGTGCCAGCAGCCCCCGGGACATTCTTTTGGCCAGACAGCCCCAGCATTTT.

The genes are TRBV29-1 and TRBJ1-1; the D is unclear. The germline V gene has CDR1 SQVTM and CDR2 ANQGSEA. V was shortened by 6 bases and J by 1 base, with 6 bases between the two germline ends. CDR3 length: 11 residues. The CDR3 here is CSVEENTEAFF. The CDR3, as DNA: TGCAGCGTCGAGGAGAACACTGAAGCTTTCTTT. The full variable domain, rest sourced from reference TRBV29-1 and TRBJ1-1, is SAVISQKPSRDICQRGTSLTIQCQVDSQVTMMFWYRQQPGQSLTLIATANQGSEATYESGFVIDKFPISRPNLTFSTLTVSNMSPEDSSIYLCSVEENTEAFFGQGTRLTVV.

V is TRBV12-3 or TRBV12-4 and J is TRBJ1-4; D not resolved. The V end was cut by 4 bases, the J end by 10 bases, with 13 bases between. The CDR3 runs 13 residues. DNA of the CDR3: TGTGCCAGCAGTTACTCCCGGTCGGGAAAACTGTTTTTT. Encoded protein: CASSYSRSGKLFF.

The rearrangement uses TRBV27 and TRBJ1-1, with D possibly TRBD1 on 6 matching bases. The V end lost 11 bases, the J end lost 3 bases, and 13 bases lay between the germline ends. The germline CDR1 and CDR2 sequences are MNHEY and SMNVEV (reference sequence). CDR3 size: 12 residues. For the CDR3, the DNA is TGTGCCGTACAGGGATCGTACACTGAAGCTTTCTTT. Protein sequence: CAVQGSYTEAFF.

The V call is TRBV18, the J call TRBJ1-6; no firm D call. The CDR3 totals 16 residues. CDR1 is KGHSH and CDR2 is LQKENI in the germline V gene. V gave up 1 base and J gave up 5 bases, with 12 bases separating them. As DNA, the CDR3 is TGTGCCAGCTCACCACGGATAGGATCGGATAATTCACCCCTCCACTTT. Translating gives CASSPRIGSDNSPLHF.

The chain combines TRBV5-8 with TRBJ1-2; no firm D call. The germline CDR1 and CDR2 sequences are SGHTS and YDEGEE. Trimming pared 0 bases from V and 0 bases from J, leaving 9 bases between. This CDR3 is 15 amino acids long. CDR3 region: CASSLGRGANYGYTF. CDR3 in DNA: TGTGCCAGCAGCTTGGGCCGGGGAGCTAACTATGGCTACACCTTC.

This clone has only one observation. The V and J genes are TRBV27 and TRBJ1-4, with 9 bases that match TRBD1. V dropped 3 bases and J dropped 4; count of bases not matched to a gene: 3. Germline V gene sequence: CDR1 MNHEY, CDR2 SMNVEV (reference sequence). The CDR3 totals 15 residues. CDR3 sequence reads: CASSFWTGDNEKLFF. The CDR3 DNA is TGTGCCAGCAGTTTTTGGACAGGGGATAATGAAAAACTGTTTTTT.